This T cell receptor (beta chain) appears in the sequencing data of a study of CD8 T cells in Susac syndrome. Study observations and caveats: An acknowledgment was made by the study that its TCR sequencing and HLA analysis involved relatively few individuals.

Comments on this clonotype: The antigen remains unidentified.

RNA was extracted with the RNeasy kit, and a quantity of roughly 0.5 to 1 ug was reverse transcribed using random hexamers. TCRdb independently ran MiXCR on the immunoSEQ multiplex PCR reads; one entry per CDR3 protein. Of approximately 200,000 distinct CDR3 sequences listed, approximately 94% are singletons. Trimming removed 0 bases at V and 3 bases at J, with 18 bases between. Germline V CDR1 and CDR2: MNHNS, SASEGT. The CDR3 is made up of 17 amino acids. The chain recombines TRBV6-1 with TRBJ2-7; the D call may be TRBD1 or TRBD2 (7 bases each). The source is a human donor with multiple sclerosis. Sequenced: CD4+ T cells from PBMCs. The CDR3: CASSEAGRGRGGYEQYF. CDR3 in DNA: TGTGCCAGCAGTGAAGCGGGGAGGGGGCGAGGAGGCTACGAGCAGTACTTC.